Presented here are 28 T cell receptor beta chains from one specimen sequenced in a study of Ad26.COV2.S vaccination and SARS-CoV-2 variants. The sample's treatment: roughly 18 received Ad26.COV2.S at low or high dose, single or two shots; a few received placebo; per-sample allocation not given. Vaccine and placebo recipients were sampled on day 63 after the first injection. This table comes from immunoSEQ multiplex PCR, and its TCRdb copy is limited to in-frame clones, with some not included. The sample holds a few hundred thousand clones, around 93% seen once. Sequenced here: peripheral blood, sampled in a trial of Ad26.COV2.S vaccine versus placebo. The origin of the receptors is a person aged 18-60 years who received the Ad26.COV2.S COVID-19 vaccine or a placebo.

The V gene is TRBV6-2 or TRBV6-3, the J gene TRBJ1-2; no firm D call. Germline V lookup: CDR1 MNHEY, CDR2 SVGEGT. Trimming stripped 2 bases from V and 1 base from J, with 8 bases between. The CDR3 is 14 residues long. The CDR3 coding sequence is TGTGCCAGCAGTTACGATCTGGTTAACTATGGCTACACCTTC. Its protein is CASSYDLVNYGYTF.

The CDR3 reads CASSLGSNTEAFF. CDR3 bases: TGCGCCAGCAGCCTTGGCTCGAACACTGAAGCTTTCTTT. The chain links TRBV4-1 to TRBJ1-1, with D unclear. Trimming pared 4 bases from V and 1 base from J, leaving 7 bases between. The CDR3 contains 13 residues. Germline CDR1 reads MGHRA; CDR2 reads YSYEKL.

The V and J genes are TRBV27 and TRBJ1-5; the D is unclear. With 2 bases removed from V and 2 bases from J, the gap between germline ends came to 16 bases. From germline, CDR1 is MNHEY and CDR2 SMNVEV (reference sequence). The CDR3 has 17 residues. Here the CDR3 DNA reads TGTGCCAGCAGTTTACGGGTCAGCCGTGGCGGCAATCAGCCCCAGCATTTT. Amino acid sequence: CASSLRVSRGGNQPQHF.

V and J are TRBV2 and TRBJ1-1, with 7 positions matching TRBD1. Germline lookup yields CDR1 SNHLY and CDR2 FYNNEI. This CDR3 has 14 residues. V trimming: 3 bases; J trimming: 11 bases; junction bases outside the gene matches: 12. The CDR3 DNA reads TGTGCCAGCAGTGAGGGGACAGTGAACACTGGGGCTTTCTTT. It is translated as CASSEGTVNTGAFF.

V and J are TRBV5-8 and TRBJ1-5; D is unclear. Germline loops: CDR1 SGHTS, CDR2 YDEGEE. The V and J ends lost 4 bases and 4 bases respectively, with 3 bases between them. The length of the CDR3 is 11 residues. CDR3 amino acids: CASSPNQPQHF. CDR3 nucleotides: TGTGCCAGCAGCCCGAATCAGCCCCAGCATTTT.

This clone was found a few times. One end of the junction is discordant with germline, which a read error may explain. This chain links TRBV29-1 with TRBJ1-2; 10 bases map to TRBD1. Germline-derived CDR1 and CDR2 are SQVTM and ANQGSEA. The CDR3 sequence is 13 residues long. The CDR3 nucleotides are TGCAGCGTCATAACCACTGGGACAGGGGCTTTGTTCTTC. Translated, it gives CSVITTGTGALFF.

The chain couples TRBV7-9 to TRBJ1-6; D is possibly TRBD1 (6 bases). The CDR3 consists of 17 residues. The ends were cut back, 1 base at V and 5 bases at J, with 15 bases in the middle. The germline gives CDR1 SEHNR, CDR2 FQNEAQ (reference sequence). Here the CDR3 DNA reads TGTGCCAGCAGCTTAGTGGATTCAGGGGCGAATAATTCACCCCTCCACTTT. Protein: CASSLVDSGANNSPLHF.

J is TRBJ2-2 and V is TRBV5-4, with TRBD1 matching over 7 bases. The CDR3 contains 15 residues. With 1 base clipped from V and 6 bases from J, the junction kept 6 bases outside the gene matches. Germline CDR1 reads SGHNT; CDR2 reads YYREEE (reference sequence). The CDR3 nucleotides are TGTGCCAGCAGCTTGAAGGGGGCCATCGCCGGGGAGCTGTTTTTT. As protein: CASSLKGAIAGELFF. Together with reference TRBV5-4 and TRBJ2-2, the CDR3 gives the full variable domain: ETGVTQSPTHLIKTRGQQVTLRCSSQSGHNTVSWYQQALGQGPQFIFQYYREEENGRGNFPPRFSGLQFPNYSSELNVNALELDDSALYLCASSLKGAIAGELFFGEGSRLTVL.

V usage is TRBV18 and J usage is TRBJ1-1; unclear D gene. The V and J ends lost 2 bases and 4 bases respectively, with 5 bases between them. The V gene's germline CDR1 is KGHSH and CDR2 LQKENI. The CDR3 is 12 residues long. DNA for the CDR3: TGTGCCAGCTCACCAAGAAGCACTGAAGCTTTCTTT. Encoded protein: CASSPRSTEAFF.

The chain has TRBV19 and TRBJ2-7; the D is unclear. Trimming shortened V by 5 bases and J by 5 bases, and 13 bases separated the two germline ends. In germline, CDR1 is LNHDA, CDR2 SQIVND (reference sequence). This CDR3 comprises 13 residues. CDR3 sequence reads: CASSPMQRHEQYF. CDR3 DNA: TGTGCCAGTAGTCCGATGCAACGCCACGAGCAGTACTTC. The full variable domain, in which reference TRBV19 and TRBJ2-7 provide the parts outside the CDR3, is DGGITQSPKYLFRKEGQNVTLSCEQNLNHDAMYWYRQDPGQGLRLIYYSQIVNDFQKGDIAEGYSVSREKKESFPLTVTSAQKNPTAFYLCASSPMQRHEQYFGPGTRLTVT.

In nucleotides, the CDR3 is TGTGCCAGCAGCTCCGTGAAGGGACAAGGCTATGGCTACACCTTC. Residues: CASSSVKGQGYGYTF. The chain joins TRBV7-2 to TRBJ1-2; D is possibly TRBD1 (6 bases). V was clipped by 4 bases and J by 4 bases, with 16 bases between them. Per germline, CDR1 SGHTA and CDR2 FQGNSA. CDR3 length: 15 residues.

The CDR3 loop is CASSPNRGRQETQYF. In nucleotides, the CDR3 is TGTGCCAGCTCACCTAACCGAGGGAGGCAAGAGACCCAGTACTTC. J is TRBJ2-5 and V is TRBV18; a weak D match, TRBD2 (6 bases). Trimming took off 3 bases at V and 2 bases at J, with 13 bases between the two ends. This CDR3 spans 15 amino acids. Germline assignment: CDR1 KGHSH and CDR2 LQKENI.

The genes are TRBV28 and TRBJ2-3; D unclear. CDR1 is MDHEN, CDR2 SYDVKM, per germline. The CDR3 loop spans 14 amino acids. Trimming took off 5 bases at V and 0 bases at J, with 9 bases between the two ends. The CDR3 loop is CASSPRSSTDTQYF. The CDR3 nucleotides read TGTGCCAGCAGTCCCCGGTCAAGCACAGATACGCAGTATTTT.

J is TRBJ1-1 and V is TRBV30; tentatively, D is TRBD1 (5 bases). Per germline, CDR1 GTSNPN and CDR2 SVGIG (reference sequence). The CDR3 covers 16 residues. The ends were cut back, 4 bases at V and 0 bases at J, with 18 bases in the middle. The CDR3 is CAWKGRGAIVNTEAFF. DNA for the CDR3: TGTGCCTGGAAGGGAAGAGGGGCCATCGTGAACACTGAAGCTTTCTTT.

The chain combines TRBV5-3 with TRBJ1-5; D might be TRBD1 (5 bases). TRBV5-3 is flagged as an ORF with uncertain function. Trimming took off 4 bases at V and 5 bases at J, with 16 bases between the two ends. This CDR3 is built from 15 residues. The CDR3 protein is CARSILIGDHQPQHF. CDR3 DNA sequence: TGTGCCAGAAGCATACTAATTGGGGACCATCAGCCCCAGCATTTT.

V is TRBV28 and J is TRBJ2-3, with TRBD2 identical over 10 bases. In germline, CDR1 is MDHEN, CDR2 SYDVKM. The ends lost 3 bases at V and 2 bases at J; junction bases unmatched: 5. The CDR3 runs to 16 residues. DNA of the CDR3: TGTGCCAGCAGTTTCCCAGCGGGGGGGATCACAGATACGCAGTATTTT. Its protein product is CASSFPAGGITDTQYF.

This sequence joins TRBV6-1 and TRBJ1-5; D uncertain. V lost 2 bases and J lost 0, with 14 bases in between. Germline loops: CDR1 MNHNS, CDR2 SASEGT. CDR3 length: 17 residues. The DNA for the CDR3 is TGTGCCAGCAGTGAATATGTGTCCTATTATAGCAATCAGCCCCAGCATTTT. It translates to CASSEYVSYYSNQPQHF.

The chain couples TRBV2 to TRBJ2-1; unclear D gene. Trimming cost V 6 bases and J 2 bases, with 14 bases left between them. Germline V gene lookup returns CDR1 SNHLY and CDR2 FYNNEI. This CDR3 has 15 amino acids. This CDR3 is CASSTWSAAYNEQFF. For the CDR3, the DNA is TGTGCCAGCAGCACTTGGAGCGCGGCCTACAATGAGCAGTTCTTC.

The chain uses TRBV13 and TRBJ2-1, with 9 nucleotides matching TRBD2. J gave up 2 bases and V 0 bases, and 5 bases lay outside the gene matches. Germline CDR1 and CDR2: PRHDT and FYEKMQ (reference sequence). The CDR3 loop spans 17 amino acids. The CDR3 region has the DNA TGTGCCAGCAGCTTAGGCCTTCGCGGGGGGGCCTACAATGAGCAGTTCTTC. Amino acids: CASSLGLRGGAYNEQFF.

The rearrangement uses TRBV29-1 and TRBJ2-1; a possible D gene is TRBD1 (7 bases). Germline CDR1 SQVTM, CDR2 ANQGSEA. The length of the CDR3 is 16 residues. Trimming left V 6 bases short and J 0 bases short, with 18 bases between. The CDR3 DNA follows: TGCAGCGTCTTTCCCAGGGGGGCTGGCTCCTACAATGAGCAGTTCTTC. Protein product: CSVFPRGAGSYNEQFF.

This clone appeared once. The chain uses TRBV7-2 and TRBJ2-7, with D possibly TRBD2 on 6 matching bases. Germline V CDR1 and CDR2: SGHTA, FQGNSA. With 3 bases removed from V and 10 bases from J, the gap between germline ends came to 25 bases. CDR3 length equals 16 residues. The CDR3 spells CASSFSGGNLRYIQYF. CDR3 nucleotide sequence: TGTGCCAGCAGCTTTTCCGGCGGGAACCTTCGTTACATCCAGTACTTC.

The J gene is TRBJ2-5, the V gene TRBV19; D gene unclear. The V gene lost 5 bases and the J gene lost 4 bases, with 11 bases spanning the gap. The CDR3 runs to 13 residues. Germline V CDR1 and CDR2: LNHDA, SQIVND (reference sequence). CDR3 protein: CASSFGFRETQYF. Here the CDR3 DNA reads TGTGCCAGTAGTTTCGGGTTTCGAGAGACCCAGTACTTC.

This sequence joins TRBV19 and TRBJ2-7, with 7 nucleotides matching TRBD1. The CDR3 consists of 14 residues. The germline CDR1 and CDR2 sequences are LNHDA and SQIVND (reference sequence). Trimming removed 3 bases from V and 2 bases from J; junction bases left unmatched: 4. In nucleotides, the CDR3 is TGTGCCAGTAGTATCGGGGACAGCCCCTACGAGCAGTACTTC. Its translation is CASSIGDSPYEQYF.

This chain uses TRBV4-1 with TRBJ2-1; D call uncertain. The V gene lost 4 bases and the J gene lost 8 bases, with 12 bases spanning the gap. The CDR3 is 13 residues long. CDR1 and CDR2 (germline): MGHRA, YSYEKL. The CDR3 nucleotides read TGCGCCAGCAGCCCTTCTCTTTCCTATGAGCAGTTCTTC. Amino acids: CASSPSLSYEQFF.

This clone was counted only a few times. The chain has TRBV7-6 and TRBJ2-5; D tentatively fits TRBD1 or TRBD2 (6 bases each). Trimming left V 1 base short and J 1 base short, with 13 bases between. Germline-derived CDR1 and CDR2 are SGHVS and FNYEAQ. This CDR3 comprises 16 residues. The CDR3 sequence: CASSLEVGGPQETQYF. The DNA for the CDR3 is TGTGCCAGCAGCTTAGAAGTGGGGGGCCCCCAAGAGACCCAGTACTTC.

The V call is TRBV28, the J call TRBJ1-5; possible D gene TRBD1, 5 bases. The CDR3 runs to 14 residues. Looked up from germline, CDR1 is MDHEN and CDR2 is SYDVKM. Trimming pared 6 bases from V and 5 bases from J, leaving 14 bases between. The CDR3 region is CASSEITGYQPQHF. The CDR3 nucleotides are TGTGCCAGCAGCGAAATTACAGGTTATCAGCCCCAGCATTTT.

The chain carries TRBV6-5 and TRBJ1-6; no firm D call. Germline V gene sequence: CDR1 MNHEY, CDR2 SVGAGI. V was trimmed by 6 bases and J by 14 bases, leaving 14 bases between them. The CDR3 is 12 amino acids. The CDR3 DNA reads as TGTGCCAGCAGGGACGTAAAGATTTCCCTCCACTTT. Its translation: CASRDVKISLHF.

The CDR3: CASSYSWDSSYEQYF. CDR3 nucleotides: TGTGCCAGCAGTTACTCTTGGGACAGTTCCTACGAGCAGTACTTC. The J gene is TRBJ2-7, the V gene TRBV6-5, with 7 bases fitting TRBD1. Unmatched junction bases numbered 3, after V lost 0 bases and J lost 1 base. From germline, CDR1 is MNHEY and CDR2 SVGAGI. CDR3 size: 15 residues.